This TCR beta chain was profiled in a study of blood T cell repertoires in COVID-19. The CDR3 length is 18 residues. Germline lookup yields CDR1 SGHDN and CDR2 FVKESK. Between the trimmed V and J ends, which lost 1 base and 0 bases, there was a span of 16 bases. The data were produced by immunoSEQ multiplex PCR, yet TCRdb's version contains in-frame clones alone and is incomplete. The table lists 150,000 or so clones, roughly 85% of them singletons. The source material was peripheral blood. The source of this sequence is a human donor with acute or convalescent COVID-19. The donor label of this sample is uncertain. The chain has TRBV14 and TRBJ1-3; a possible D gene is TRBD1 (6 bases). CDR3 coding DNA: TGTGCCAGCAGCCAAGCCAGGACAGACTATCACTCTGGAAACACCATATATTTT. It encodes CASSQARTDYHSGNTIYF.